The text below deals with one T cell receptor (beta chain). The antigen remains unidentified. Every patient relapsed after autologous stem cell transplantation, and brentuximab vedotin exposure varied. This specimen belongs to a study of PD-1 blockade in classical Hodgkin lymphoma. Background on the study: The patients were dosed with nivolumab 3 mg/kg, infused intravenously every 2 weeks. Study-wide results and caveats: Exclusion applied to patients who initiated nivolumab less than 1 year following ASCT. Only CD4+ TCR diversity, not CD8+, had risen significantly by C4D1. The study found complete responders had baseline diversity similar to newly diagnosed patients.

Some clones are missing from TCRdb's copy, which holds only in-frame ones; the method was immunoSEQ multiplex PCR. Of fewer than 50,000 clones listed, almost 90% are singletons. The receptor comes from a human donor with classical Hodgkin lymphoma. The sequencing used peripheral blood mononuclear cells (PBMCs), collected at baseline.

The CDR3 DNA reads as TGTGCCAGCAGCCAAAAGGCCACCGGGGAGCTGTTTTTT. Translation gives CASSQKATGELFF. The gene calls are TRBV7-3 and TRBJ2-2; D unclear. CDR1 SGHTA and CDR2 FQGTGA come from the germline V gene. V lost 5 bases, J lost 4 bases, and 8 bases lay in between. The CDR3 extends over 13 amino acids.